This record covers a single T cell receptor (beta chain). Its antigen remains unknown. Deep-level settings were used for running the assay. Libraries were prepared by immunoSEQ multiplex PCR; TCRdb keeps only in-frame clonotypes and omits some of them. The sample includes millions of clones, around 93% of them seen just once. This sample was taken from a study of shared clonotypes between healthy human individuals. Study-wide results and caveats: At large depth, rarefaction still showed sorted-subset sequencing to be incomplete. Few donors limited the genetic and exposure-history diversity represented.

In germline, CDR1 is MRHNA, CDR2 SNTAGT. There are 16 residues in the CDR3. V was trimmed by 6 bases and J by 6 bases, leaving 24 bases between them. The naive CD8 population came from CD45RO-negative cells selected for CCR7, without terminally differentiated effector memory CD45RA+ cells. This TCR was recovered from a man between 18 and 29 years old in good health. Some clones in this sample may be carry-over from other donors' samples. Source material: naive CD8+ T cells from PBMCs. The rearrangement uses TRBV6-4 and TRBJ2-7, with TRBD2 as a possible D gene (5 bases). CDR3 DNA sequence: TGTGCCAGCAGAATTTTTCGGGGAAGTCACGTTCGCGAGCAGTACTTC. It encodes CASRIFRGSHVREQYF.